This TCR beta chain originates from a study of PD-L1 blockade in urothelial cancer. Overall study context: The year 2014 saw patients start atezolizumab, 1,200 mg intravenously every 3 weeks. Bladder-origin urothelial cancer in males described about nine tenths of the roughly 29 patients. Blood was analyzed 3 weeks (second dose) and 6 weeks after treatment start.

Findings and caveats of the study: Enhanced expansion of tumor-associated blood clones at 3 weeks characterized durable-benefit patients.

Clones were sequenced by immunoSEQ multiplex PCR, and TCRdb holds only the in-frame ones, with some missing. The sample has some 71,000 clones, around four fifths seen once. Germline-derived CDR1 and CDR2 are LGHNA and YSLEER. V lost 0 bases, J lost 11 bases, and 13 bases lay in between. The CDR3 covers 13 residues. As to this clone: What it binds is unknown.

The time point is: pretreatment peripheral blood. This specimen consisted of PBMCs, obtained around atezolizumab (anti-PD-L1) treatment. This receptor was taken from a middle-aged man with urothelial cancer. The chain carries TRBV4-3 and TRBJ1-1, with D perhaps TRBD1 (5 bases). CDR3 sequence reads: CASSQDRGWGAFF. The CDR3 DNA sequence: TGCGCCAGCAGCCAAGATCGGGGGTGGGGGGCTTTCTTT.